The 9 T cell receptor beta chains presented below share a single source sample, sequenced in a study of blood T cell repertoires in COVID-19 (dated by TCRdb to 2020 to 2021). The protocol used for the library was the immunoSEQ multiplex PCR assay. This is the immuneACCESS table as TCRdb keeps it, with only in-frame sequences that have V and J called. A part of the clones is gone; compared with another copy, unresolved V genes explain less than half, and the rest is unexplained. The sample table contains 200,000 to 300,000 clones; only one count was recorded for 88% of them. The ten largest clones represent roughly 0.8% of the sample. The sequenced sample was peripheral blood. The receptors derive from a woman in her 30s with acute or convalescent COVID-19.

The J gene is TRBJ1-1, the V gene TRBV6-4; TRBD1 matches at 7 bases. The V gene's germline CDR1 is MRHNA and CDR2 SNTAGT. CDR3 length: 14 residues. Losses at the gene ends were 5 bases for V and 4 bases for J; bases not matched to a gene: 7. The CDR3 here is CASSLNAGGTEAFF. The CDR3 nucleotides read TGTGCCAGCAGTTTAAATGCAGGGGGCACTGAAGCTTTCTTT.

CDR3: CASAPGLAGTNEQFF. The CDR3 DNA sequence: TGTGCCAGTGCCCCGGGACTAGCGGGGACCAATGAGCAGTTCTTC. The chain employs TRBV6-5 and TRBJ2-1; 13 bases line up with TRBD2. This CDR3 spans 15 amino acids. Germline V lookup: CDR1 MNHEY, CDR2 SVGAGI. Losses at the gene ends were 9 bases for V and 6 bases for J; bases not matched to a gene: 8.

In the case of this clone: The same CDR3 can be traced to other DNA sequences in this sample. J is TRBJ1-4 and V is TRBV6-2 or TRBV6-3; TRBD1 is a possible D gene (6 bases). V lost 6 bases and J 3 bases, leaving 11 bases between the germline ends. Germline V gene lookup returns CDR1 MNHEY and CDR2 SVGEGT. The CDR3 spans 14 residues. For the CDR3, the DNA is TGTGCCAGCAGCCGATCAGGGGCTAATGAAAAACTGTTTTTT. Translation gives CASSRSGANEKLFF.

Only one count was recorded for this clone. The chain has TRBV5-6 and TRBJ2-5; tentatively, D is TRBD1 (5 bases). The CDR3 length is 14 residues. Germline values: CDR1 SGHDT, CDR2 YYEEEE. V was cut by 0 bases and J by 4 bases, with 10 bases left in between. In nucleotides, the CDR3 is TGTGCCAGCAGCTTGGAAAGGGGTGGAGAGACCCAGTACTTC. Translated: CASSLERGGETQYF.

A single count supports this clone. Other nucleotide sequences from this sample produce the same CDR3. The chain recombines TRBV6-5 with TRBJ1-1, with unresolved D. The CDR3 consists of 11 residues. Trimming left V 5 bases short and J 5 bases short, with 6 bases between. The germline gives CDR1 MNHEY, CDR2 SVGAGI. The CDR3 coding sequence is TGTGCCAGCAGTCCGGGTACTGAAGCTTTCTTT. Translating gives CASSPGTEAFF.

The chain combines TRBV21-1 with TRBJ1-4; the listed D gene, TRBD1, was not tested against the DNA. TRBV21-1 constitutes a pseudogene. The CDR3 runs 19 residues. CDR3 DNA sequence: TGTGCCAGCAGCAAAGTATTAAGCGAAGGGGCGGCGTCTAATGAAAAACTGTTTTTT. Its protein is CASSKVLSEGAASNEKLFF.

V gene TRBV27 combines with J gene TRBJ1-4; tentatively, D is TRBD1 (6 bases). The CDR3 sequence is 14 residues long. Germline assignment: CDR1 MNHEY and CDR2 SMNVEV (reference sequence). The ends were cut back, 5 bases at V and 8 bases at J, with 15 bases in the middle. The CDR3: CASSTTGNREKLFF. The CDR3 bases are TGTGCCAGCAGTACAACAGGGAATCGGGAAAAACTGTTTTTT.

The chain carries TRBV24-1 and TRBJ2-7; D possibly corresponds to TRBD1 (5 bases). The CDR3 spans 15 residues. Germline values: CDR1 KGHDR, CDR2 SFDVKD. Trimming left V 1 base short and J 5 bases short, with 14 bases between. The CDR3 DNA sequence: TGTGCCACCAGTGATTTTGGGGCTCCCAGGAACGAGCAGTACTTC. Amino acid sequence: CATSDFGAPRNEQYF.

The rearrangement joins TRBV6-1 to TRBJ2-5; the match to TRBD1 covers 7 bases. Losses at the gene ends were 1 base for V and 4 bases for J; bases not matched to a gene: 6. CDR1 is MNHNS, CDR2 SASEGT, per germline. This CDR3 has 15 amino acids. DNA of the CDR3: TGTGCCAGCAGTGAAGTCGTAGGGGGCGTAGAGACCCAGTACTTC. This codes for CASSEVVGGVETQYF.